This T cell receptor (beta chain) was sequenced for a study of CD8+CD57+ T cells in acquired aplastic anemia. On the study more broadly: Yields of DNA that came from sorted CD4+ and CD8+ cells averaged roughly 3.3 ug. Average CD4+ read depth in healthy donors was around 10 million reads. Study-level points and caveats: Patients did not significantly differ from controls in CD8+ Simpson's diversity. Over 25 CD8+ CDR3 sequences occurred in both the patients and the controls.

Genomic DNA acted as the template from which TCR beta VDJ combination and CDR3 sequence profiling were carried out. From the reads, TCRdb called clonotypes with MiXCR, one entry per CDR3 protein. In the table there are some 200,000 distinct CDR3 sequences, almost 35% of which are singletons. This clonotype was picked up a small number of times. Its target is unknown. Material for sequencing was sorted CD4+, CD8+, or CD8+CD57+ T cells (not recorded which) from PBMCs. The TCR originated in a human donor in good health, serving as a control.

The CDR3 coding sequence is TGTGCCAGCATTCCCACAGGGGGTCCCCCTGGAAACACCATATATTTT. Translating it yields CASIPTGGPPGNTIYF. The chain links TRBV7-3 to TRBJ1-3; 8 bases align to TRBD1. The V segment lost 7 bases and the J segment 2 bases; nucleotides outside the gene matches: 10. The CDR3 is 16 amino acids. Germline CDR1 and CDR2: SGHTA and FQGTGA.